In its sample, the clone carrying this T cell receptor beta chain was seen once. The data were obtained in a study of blood T cell repertoires in COVID-19. Overall study: Sources were T cells, B-cell-depleted T cells, or PBMCs; the material itself was cDNA or gDNA.

In the original workflow: Reference gene primer amplification gave nucleated cell count estimates. Using immunoSEQ multiplex PCR, the repertoire was profiled, and TCRdb retains in-frame clones only, with some absent. The V and J calls and the clone size are those of that table, but D and trimming were determined from the DNA. The data show 150,000 to 200,000 clones, with 88% seen just once and roughly 4.7% held by the top ten. This sequence originates from a human donor in a cohort sampled during active COVID-19. The sample consisted of peripheral blood.

The CDR3 nucleotides are TGTGCCAGCAGTTACTCGACTGGTGATGAGCAGTTCTTC. It codes for CASSYSTGDEQFF. The chain joins TRBV6-5 to TRBJ2-1; unclear D gene. Trimming pared 0 bases from V and 8 bases from J, leaving 8 bases between. The CDR3 is 13 amino acids. Germline V gives CDR1 MNHEY, CDR2 SVGAGI.